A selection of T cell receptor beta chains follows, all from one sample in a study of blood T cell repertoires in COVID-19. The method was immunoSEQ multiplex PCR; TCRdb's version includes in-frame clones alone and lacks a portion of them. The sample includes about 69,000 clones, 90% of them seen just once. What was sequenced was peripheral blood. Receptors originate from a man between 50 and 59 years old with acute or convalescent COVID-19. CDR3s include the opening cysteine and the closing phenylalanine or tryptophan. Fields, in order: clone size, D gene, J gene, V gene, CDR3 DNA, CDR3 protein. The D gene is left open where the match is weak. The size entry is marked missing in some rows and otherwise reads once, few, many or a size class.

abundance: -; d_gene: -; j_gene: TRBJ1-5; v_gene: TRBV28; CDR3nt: TGTGCCAGCAGGAAGACTCGGAGGCAGCCCCAGCATTTT; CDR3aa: CASRKTRRQPQHF
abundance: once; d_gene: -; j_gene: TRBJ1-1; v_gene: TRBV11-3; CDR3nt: TGTGCCAGCAGTCAGCGTACCGGGTACACTGAAGCTTTCTTT; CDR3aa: CASSQRTGYTEAFF
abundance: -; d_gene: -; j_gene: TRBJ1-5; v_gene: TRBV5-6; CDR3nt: TGTGCCAGCAGCACCCAGGGGAACAATCAGCCCCAGCATTTT; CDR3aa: CASSTQGNNQPQHF
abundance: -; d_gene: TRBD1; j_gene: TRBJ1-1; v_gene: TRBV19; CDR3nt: TGTGCCAGTGGGACAGGGAGAGGGTACCCTGAAGCTTTCTTT; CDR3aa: CASGTGRGYPEAFF
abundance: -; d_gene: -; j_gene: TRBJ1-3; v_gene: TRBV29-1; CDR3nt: TGCAGCGTTGAAAGAGTGATTGGAAACACCATATATTTT; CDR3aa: CSVERVIGNTIYF
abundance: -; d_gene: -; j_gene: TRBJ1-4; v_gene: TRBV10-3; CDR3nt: TGTGCCATCAGTGAGATAGGGGCTAATGAAAAACTGTTTTTT; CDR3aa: CAISEIGANEKLFF
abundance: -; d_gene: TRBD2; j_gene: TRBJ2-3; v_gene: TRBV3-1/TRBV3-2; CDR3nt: TGTGCCAGCAGGCTAGCGGGTGTAGATACGCAGTATTTT; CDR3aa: CASRLAGVDTQYF
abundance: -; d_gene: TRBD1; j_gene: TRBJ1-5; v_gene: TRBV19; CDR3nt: TGTGCCAGTAGTTCGGCGGGGACAGGGGGAAATCAGCCCCAGCATTTT; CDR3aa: CASSSAGTGGNQPQHF
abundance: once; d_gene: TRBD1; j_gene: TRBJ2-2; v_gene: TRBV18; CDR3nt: TGTGCCAGCTCAGCACGGATAGGACAGGGGGCCACCGGGGAGCTGTTTTTT; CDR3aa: CASSARIGQGATGELFF
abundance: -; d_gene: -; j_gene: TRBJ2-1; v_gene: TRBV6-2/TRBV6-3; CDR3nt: TGTGCCAGCAGTTCTAGTTCCTCCTACAATGAGCAGTTCTTC; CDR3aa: CASSSSSSYNEQFF
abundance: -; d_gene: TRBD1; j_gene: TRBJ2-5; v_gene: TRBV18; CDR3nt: TGTGCCAGCTCATACGGGACAGGGGTTAAAGAGACCCAGTACTTC; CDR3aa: CASSYGTGVKETQYF
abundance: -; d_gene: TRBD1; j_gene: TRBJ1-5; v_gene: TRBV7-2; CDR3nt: TGTGCCAGCAGCTCCGGGACAGGGTCGGCTAATCAGCCCCAGCATTTT; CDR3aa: CASSSGTGSANQPQHF
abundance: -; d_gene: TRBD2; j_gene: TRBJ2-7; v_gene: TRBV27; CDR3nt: TGTGCCAGCAGTCCTACAAGACTAGCTTACGAGCAGTACTTC; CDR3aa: CASSPTRLAYEQYF
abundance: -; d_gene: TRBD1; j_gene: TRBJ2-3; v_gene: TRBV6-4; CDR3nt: TGTGCCAGCAGTCGACAGGGAAACACAGATACGCAGTATTTT; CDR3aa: CASSRQGNTDTQYF
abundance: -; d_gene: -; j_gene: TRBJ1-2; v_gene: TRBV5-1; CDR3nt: TGCGCCAGCAGCTTACTACAGGGAGATGGCTACACCTTC; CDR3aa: CASSLLQGDGYTF
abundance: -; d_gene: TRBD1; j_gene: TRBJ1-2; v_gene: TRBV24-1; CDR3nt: TGTGCCACCGGGGACAGCTTCGATGGCTACACCTTC; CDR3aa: CATGDSFDGYTF
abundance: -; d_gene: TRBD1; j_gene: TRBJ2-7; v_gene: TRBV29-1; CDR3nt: TGCAGCGTTGCAGGGGGCAGCGACGAGCAGTACTTC; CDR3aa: CSVAGGSDEQYF
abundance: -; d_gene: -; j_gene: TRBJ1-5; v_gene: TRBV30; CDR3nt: TGTGCCTGGAGTTTACAGGGCAACCAGCCCCAGCATTTT; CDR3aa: CAWSLQGNQPQHF
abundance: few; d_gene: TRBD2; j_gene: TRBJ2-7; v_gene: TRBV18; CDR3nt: TGTGCCAGCTCACCTGGACTAGCGGGCTACGAGCAGTACTTC; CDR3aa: CASSPGLAGYEQYF
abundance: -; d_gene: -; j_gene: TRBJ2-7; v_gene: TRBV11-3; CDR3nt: TGTGCCAGCAGCTCTCCCCCCGGGACTCGCGAGCAGTACTTC; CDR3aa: CASSSPPGTREQYF
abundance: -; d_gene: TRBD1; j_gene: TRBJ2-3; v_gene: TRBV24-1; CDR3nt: TGTGCCACCAGTGAAGGACAGGGGGACACAGATACGCAGTATTTT; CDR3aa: CATSEGQGDTDTQYF
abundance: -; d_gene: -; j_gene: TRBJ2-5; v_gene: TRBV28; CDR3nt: TGTGCCAGCAGGGGGGCAGGAGGTCAAGAGACCCAGTACTTC; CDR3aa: CASRGAGGQETQYF
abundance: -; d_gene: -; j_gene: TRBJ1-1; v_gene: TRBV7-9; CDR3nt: TGTGCCAGCAGCTTAGCAGGAGTGAACACTGAAGCTTTCTTT; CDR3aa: CASSLAGVNTEAFF
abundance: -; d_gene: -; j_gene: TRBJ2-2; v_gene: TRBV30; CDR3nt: TGTGCCTGGACAGTCACCGGGGAGCTGTTTTTT; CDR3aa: CAWTVTGELFF
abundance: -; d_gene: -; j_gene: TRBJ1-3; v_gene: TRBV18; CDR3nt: TGTGCCAGCTCCCCGACCGGGGACTCTGGAAACACCATATATTTT; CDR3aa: CASSPTGDSGNTIYF
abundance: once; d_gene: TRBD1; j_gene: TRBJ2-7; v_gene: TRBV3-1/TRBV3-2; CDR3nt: TGTGCCAGCAGCCTAAGACAGGGGCCCTACGAGCAGTACTTC; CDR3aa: CASSLRQGPYEQYF
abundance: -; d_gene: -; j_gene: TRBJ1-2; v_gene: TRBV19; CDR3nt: TGTGCCAGTACCCAAGCCTTGGGGCAGAACTATGGCTACACCTTC; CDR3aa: CASTQALGQNYGYTF
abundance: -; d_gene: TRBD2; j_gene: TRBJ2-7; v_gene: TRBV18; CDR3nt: TGTGCCAGCTCACCAATGGGACTAGCGGTTTCCTACGAGCAGTACTTC; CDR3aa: CASSPMGLAVSYEQYF
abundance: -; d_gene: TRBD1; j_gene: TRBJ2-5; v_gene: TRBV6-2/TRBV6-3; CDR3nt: TGTGCCAGCAGTTGGACAGGGGCGCTGGAGACCCAGTACTTC; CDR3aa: CASSWTGALETQYF
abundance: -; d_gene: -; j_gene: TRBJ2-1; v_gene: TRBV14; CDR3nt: TGTGCCAGCAGCCAAGAAATTAGCGGATTCTACAATGAGCAGTTCTTC; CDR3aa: CASSQEISGFYNEQFF
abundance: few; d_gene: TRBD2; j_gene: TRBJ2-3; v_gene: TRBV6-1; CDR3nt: TGTGCCAGCAGTGAACTAGCGGGAGCAGATACGCAGTATTTT; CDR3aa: CASSELAGADTQYF
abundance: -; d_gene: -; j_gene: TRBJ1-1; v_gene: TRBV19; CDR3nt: TGTGCCAGTAGTCCCGGCCCCGACAGGCCATGGGCTTTCTTT; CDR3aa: CASSPGPDRPWAFF
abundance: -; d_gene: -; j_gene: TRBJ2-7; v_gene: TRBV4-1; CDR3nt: TGCGCCAGCAGCTCCAGACAAGCCGAGCAGTACTTC; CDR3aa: CASSSRQAEQYF
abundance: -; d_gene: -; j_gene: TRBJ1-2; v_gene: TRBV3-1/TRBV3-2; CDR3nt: TGTGCCAGCAGCCCCGATCGACTGCAGAACTATGGCTACACCTTC; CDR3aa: CASSPDRLQNYGYTF
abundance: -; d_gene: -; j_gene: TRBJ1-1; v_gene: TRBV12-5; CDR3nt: TGTGCTAGTGGTTTCCAGGGTGGGACTGAAGCTTTCTTT; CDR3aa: CASGFQGGTEAFF
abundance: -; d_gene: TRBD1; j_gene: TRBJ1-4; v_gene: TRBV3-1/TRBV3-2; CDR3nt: TGTGCCAGCAGCCACCGGGACAGGGGTTACGAAAAACTGTTTTTT; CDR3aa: CASSHRDRGYEKLFF
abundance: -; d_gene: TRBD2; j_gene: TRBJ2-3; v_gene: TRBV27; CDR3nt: TGTGCCAGCAGAAGACTAGCGGGAGTTGCAGATACGCAGTATTTT; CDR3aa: CASRRLAGVADTQYF
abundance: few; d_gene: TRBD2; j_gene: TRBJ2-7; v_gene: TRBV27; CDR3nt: TGTGCCAGCAGTTCCCTGGCTAGCGGTACCTACGAGCAGTACTTC; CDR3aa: CASSSLASGTYEQYF
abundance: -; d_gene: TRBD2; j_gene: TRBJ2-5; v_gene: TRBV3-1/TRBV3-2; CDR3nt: TGTGCCAGCAGCCAGCTAGCGGAAGAGACCCAGTACTTC; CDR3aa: CASSQLAEETQYF
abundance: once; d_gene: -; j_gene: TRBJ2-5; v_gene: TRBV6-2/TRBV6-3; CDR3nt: TGTGCCAGCAGCTATAGATCGCAAGAGACCCAGTACTTC; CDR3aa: CASSYRSQETQYF
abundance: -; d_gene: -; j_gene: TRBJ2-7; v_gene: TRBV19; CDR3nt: TGTGCCAGCTCCAGCTCCTACGAGCAGTACTTC; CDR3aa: CASSSSYEQYF
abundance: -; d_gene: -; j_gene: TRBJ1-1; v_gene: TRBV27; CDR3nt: TGTGCCAGCAGTTCCGGACAGAAGTCTATGAACACTGAAGCTTTCTTT; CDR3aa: CASSSGQKSMNTEAFF
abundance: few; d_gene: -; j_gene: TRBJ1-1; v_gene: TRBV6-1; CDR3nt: TGTGCCAGCAGTGAGGAGATGGGCACTGAAGCTTTCTTT; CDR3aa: CASSEEMGTEAFF
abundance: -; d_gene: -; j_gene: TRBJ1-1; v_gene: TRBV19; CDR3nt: TGTGCCAGTAGTATCCAGGTGGGGGCGGTGAACACTGAAGCTTTCTTT; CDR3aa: CASSIQVGAVNTEAFF
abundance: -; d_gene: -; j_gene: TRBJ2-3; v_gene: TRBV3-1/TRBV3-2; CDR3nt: TGTGCCAGCAGCCAACCGGGGATGGGCACAGATACGCAGTATTTT; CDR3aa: CASSQPGMGTDTQYF
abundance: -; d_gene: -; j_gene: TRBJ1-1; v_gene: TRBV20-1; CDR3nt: TGCAGTGCTAGTTCTCCTGAGGGCACTGAAGCTTTCTTT; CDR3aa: CSASSPEGTEAFF
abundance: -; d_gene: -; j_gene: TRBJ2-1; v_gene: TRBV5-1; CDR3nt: TGCGCCAGCAGCTTGGGACGGGCCGGGACAAATGAGCAGTTCTTC; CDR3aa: CASSLGRAGTNEQFF
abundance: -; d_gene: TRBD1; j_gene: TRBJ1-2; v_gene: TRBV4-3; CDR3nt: TGCGCCAGCAGCCAAGACAGGGGGCTAGACGGCTACACCTTC; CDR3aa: CASSQDRGLDGYTF